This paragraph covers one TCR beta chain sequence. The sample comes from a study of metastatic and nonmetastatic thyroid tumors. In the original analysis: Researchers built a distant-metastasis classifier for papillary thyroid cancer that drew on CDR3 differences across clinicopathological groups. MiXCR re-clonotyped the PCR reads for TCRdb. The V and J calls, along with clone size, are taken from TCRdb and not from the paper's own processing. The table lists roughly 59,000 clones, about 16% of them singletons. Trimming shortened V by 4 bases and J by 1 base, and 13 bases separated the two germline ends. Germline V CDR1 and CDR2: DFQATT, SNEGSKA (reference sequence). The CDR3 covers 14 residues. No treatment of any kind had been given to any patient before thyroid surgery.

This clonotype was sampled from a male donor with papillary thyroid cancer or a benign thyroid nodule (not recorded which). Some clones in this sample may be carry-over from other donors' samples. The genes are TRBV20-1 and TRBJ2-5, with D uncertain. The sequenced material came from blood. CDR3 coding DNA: TGCAGTGCTACCCGACCGGGCTTCCAAGAGACCCAGTACTTC. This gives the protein CSATRPGFQETQYF.